A single sample is the source of the 23 T cell receptor beta chains below, sequenced in a study of cytomegalovirus exposure and HLA in healthy donors. Researchers ran the PCR with 60 Vbeta and 13 Jbeta primers. Clones were sequenced by immunoSEQ multiplex PCR, and TCRdb holds only the in-frame ones, with some missing. The table includes 200,000 or so clones, approximately 78% detected once. The sample was PBMCs. These receptor sequences come from a woman in her 50s in good health and CMV-seropositive.

Here the CDR3 DNA reads TGTGCCAGCAAGGGGGCACTTGGGCCCTTGAACACTGAAGCTTTCTTT. It codes for CASKGALGPLNTEAFF. This chain links TRBV18 with TRBJ1-1, with 7 bases lining up with TRBD1. There are 16 residues in the CDR3. Germline V gene sequence: CDR1 KGHSH, CDR2 LQKENI. Unmatched junction bases numbered 12, after V lost 8 bases and J lost 0 bases.

The chain has TRBV4-3 and TRBJ1-3; 8 bases align to TRBD1. Germline CDR1 and CDR2: LGHNA and YSLEER. Trimming took 0 bases from V and 3 from J; bases not matched to a gene: 7. This CDR3 has 17 residues. The CDR3 coding sequence is TGCGCCAGCAGCCAAGAACCAGGGGGCTCGAGTGGAAACACCATATATTTT. Translating gives CASSQEPGGSSGNTIYF.

This chain links TRBV11-3 with TRBJ2-3; no definite D call. The CDR3 runs 13 residues. Trimming stripped 5 bases from V and 0 bases from J, with 6 bases between. Germline loops: CDR1 SGHNT, CDR2 YENEEA. The CDR3 spells CASSLTSTDTQYF. The CDR3 nucleotides are TGTGCCAGCAGCCTGACAAGCACAGATACGCAGTATTTT.

The J gene is TRBJ1-4, the V gene TRBV28, with D maybe TRBD1 (5 bases). Trimming stripped 5 bases from V and 4 bases from J, with 17 bases between. The CDR3 has 16 residues. Germline loops: CDR1 MDHEN, CDR2 SYDVKM. The CDR3 region has the DNA TGTGCCAGCAGTACCCGCCGCTCGGGGGATAATGAAAAACTGTTTTTT. It yields the protein CASSTRRSGDNEKLFF.

V and J are TRBV2 and TRBJ2-7; the match to TRBD2 covers 14 bases. The ends lost 4 bases at V and 2 bases at J; junction bases unmatched: 1. The CDR3 totals 15 residues. Germline CDR1 reads SNHLY; CDR2 reads FYNNEI. CDR3 amino acids: CASSGGLAGAYEQYF. The CDR3 DNA reads TGTGCCAGCAGTGGGGGACTAGCGGGGGCCTACGAGCAGTACTTC.

Concerning this clone itself: Relative to the germline gene, one junction end is altered; a read error may explain this. CDR3 coding DNA: TGTGCCAGCAGTTGGAAGGGGTCTAATGAAGAACTGTTTTTT. Protein: CASSWKGSNEELFF. The V call is TRBV5-4, the J call TRBJ1-4; D possibly corresponds to TRBD1 (5 bases). Germline V gene lookup returns CDR1 SGHNT and CDR2 YYREEE (reference sequence). There are 14 residues in the CDR3.

V and J are TRBV6-5 and TRBJ2-7; 7 nucleotides agree with TRBD1. There are 14 residues in the CDR3. CDR1 is MNHEY and CDR2 is SVGAGI in the germline V gene. V dropped 2 bases and J dropped 3; count of bases not matched to a gene: 4. The CDR3 DNA reads TGTGCCAGCAGTTACGCCCAGGGGGACTACGAGCAGTACTTC. Amino acid sequence: CASSYAQGDYEQYF.

This clone was counted a few times. The J gene is TRBJ1-2, the V gene TRBV29-1, with 7 bases identical to TRBD1. CDR3 length: 14 amino acids. From germline, CDR1 is SQVTM and CDR2 ANQGSEA. J was trimmed by 4 bases and V by 6 bases; bases with no gene match: 11. CDR3 sequence reads: CSVAPSQGSYGYTF. The DNA for the CDR3 is TGCAGCGTGGCCCCATCACAGGGGAGCTATGGCTACACCTTC.

This clone was seen a handful of times. The J gene is TRBJ2-7, the V gene TRBV19; TRBD2 aligns across 12 bases. The J segment lost 2 bases and the V segment lost 6 bases, leaving 8 bases of the junction unmatched. Germline V gene data show CDR1 as LNHDA and CDR2 as SQIVND (reference sequence). This CDR3 spans 16 amino acids. The CDR3: CASSPLLAGGPYEQYF. CDR3 DNA sequence: TGTGCCAGTAGCCCTTTACTAGCGGGAGGACCCTACGAGCAGTACTTC.

The J gene is TRBJ2-7, the V gene TRBV19; D is undetermined. CDR1 LNHDA and CDR2 SQIVND come from the germline V gene (reference sequence). V lost 3 bases, J lost 1 base, and 7 bases lay in between. This CDR3 comprises 13 residues. The DNA of the CDR3 is TGTGCCAGTAGTATTGGCAGATCCTACGAGCAGTACTTC. Translated: CASSIGRSYEQYF.

The chain joins TRBV7-3 to TRBJ2-1, with TRBD1 matching over 7 bases. The germline V gene encodes CDR1 SGHTA and CDR2 FQGTGA. The CDR3 covers 15 residues. With 5 bases clipped from V and 5 bases from J, the junction kept 9 bases outside the gene matches. The CDR3 DNA follows: TGTGCCAGCAGCCTCCCGACAGGGAGCCACAATGAGCAGTTCTTC. Protein product: CASSLPTGSHNEQFF.

The chain combines TRBV5-1 with TRBJ2-2, with 8 positions matching TRBD1. Germline loops: CDR1 SGHRS, CDR2 YFSETQ. J gave up 1 base and V 4 bases, and 6 bases lay outside the gene matches. This CDR3 comprises 16 residues. The CDR3 reads CASSDPGTGNTGELFF. The CDR3, as DNA: TGCGCCAGCAGCGACCCCGGGACAGGGAACACCGGGGAGCTGTTTTTT.

The chain has TRBV29-1 and TRBJ2-3, with TRBD1 matching over 10 bases. Per germline, CDR1 SQVTM and CDR2 ANQGSEA. V shed 2 bases, J shed 6 bases, and the junction held 2 bases outside the gene matches. The length of the CDR3 is 13 residues. The CDR3 nucleotides read TGCAGCGTTGAATTGGACAGGGGGGATACGCAGTATTTT. Translated: CSVELDRGDTQYF.

The rearrangement uses TRBV21-1 and TRBJ2-4; the table's D gene call, TRBD2, was not cross checked with the DNA. TRBV21-1 is recorded as a pseudogene. The CDR3 is 15 residues long. CDR3: CASSSRGLAKNIQYF. For the CDR3, the DNA is TGTGCCAGCAGCTCCCGAGGACTAGCCAAAAACATTCAGTACTTC.

Comment on this clone: At one end the junction does not follow the germline gene, possibly because of a read error. The rearrangement joins TRBV6-5 to TRBJ2-6, with D possibly being TRBD1 (5 bases). Germline V gives CDR1 MNHEY, CDR2 SVGAGI. CDR3 size: 14 residues. CDR3 in amino acids: CASTLSSGANGLTF. The CDR3, as DNA: TGTGCCAGCACCCTAAGCTCTGGGGCCAACGGCCTGACTTTC.

V is TRBV21-1 and J is TRBJ2-3; TRBD2 is the table's D call, not checked against the DNA. TRBV21-1 is labeled a pseudogene. The CDR3 sequence is 17 residues long. CDR3 in DNA: TGTGCCAGCAGCAGTTGGCACATAGCGGGAGGGCCAGGGACGCAGTATTTT. Protein sequence: CASSSWHIAGGPGTQYF.

This clone showed up just a few times. The rearrangement joins TRBV7-9 to TRBJ2-3, with 12 bases identical to TRBD2. CDR3 length: 16 residues. The J segment lost 4 bases and the V segment lost 1 base, leaving 3 bases of the junction unmatched. Germline V gene sequence: CDR1 SEHNR, CDR2 FQNEAQ (reference sequence). The CDR3 bases are TGTGCCAGCAGCTTAGGGGCTAGCGGGGGGGCAGATACGCAGTATTTT. It encodes CASSLGASGGADTQYF.

V and J are TRBV19 and TRBJ2-3; D perhaps matches TRBD1 (6 bases). There are 14 residues in the CDR3. The germline V gene has CDR1 LNHDA and CDR2 SQIVND (reference sequence). Trimming pared 6 bases from V and 6 bases from J, leaving 16 bases between. The CDR3 region is CASSQPTGFDTQYF. CDR3 in DNA: TGTGCCAGTAGCCAACCTACAGGGTTTGATACGCAGTATTTT.

The CDR3 DNA follows: TGCGCCAGCAGCCCAACGAGTGGACAGTCCTATGGCTACACCTTC. Translation gives CASSPTSGQSYGYTF. The rearrangement joins TRBV4-1 to TRBJ1-2; a possible D gene is TRBD1 (6 bases). Germline loops: CDR1 MGHRA, CDR2 YSYEKL. The CDR3 runs to 15 residues. V lost 4 bases, J lost 4 bases, and 16 bases lay in between.

The chain couples TRBV7-2 to TRBJ2-2; 10 bases fit TRBD1. Trimming took 5 bases from V and 5 from J; bases not matched to a gene: 5. The germline CDR1 and CDR2 sequences are SGHTA and FQGNSA. This CDR3 region has 15 residues. The CDR3 DNA reads as TGTGCCAGCAGCAGACAGGGGGCGGGTACCGGGGAGCTGTTTTTT. It yields the protein CASSRQGAGTGELFF.

The chain combines TRBV5-5 with TRBJ2-1, with a possible D match to TRBD2 (6 bases). Per germline, CDR1 SGHKS and CDR2 YYEKEE (reference sequence). This CDR3 comprises 15 residues. V was pared by 1 base and J by 2 bases, with 10 bases between. CDR3 coding DNA: TGTGCCAGCAGCTTGTGGGGGGACGCCTACAATGAGCAGTTCTTC. This sequence encodes CASSLWGDAYNEQFF.

V usage is TRBV7-2 and J usage is TRBJ2-5; the match to TRBD2 covers 8 bases. Germline trimming cut 7 bases from V and 7 bases from J; bases unmatched to any gene: 11. CDR1 is SGHTA and CDR2 is FQGNSA in the germline V gene. This CDR3 is built from 14 residues. This chain's CDR3 is CASTQGGTRVTQYF. CDR3 nucleotides: TGTGCCAGCACTCAAGGGGGGACTAGGGTGACCCAGTACTTC.

A single count supports this clone. The rearrangement joins TRBV7-2 to TRBJ1-4, with a possible D match to TRBD1 (6 bases). Trimming removed 1 base at V and 4 bases at J, with 13 bases between. In germline, CDR1 is SGHTA, CDR2 FQGNSA. The CDR3 consists of 16 residues. The CDR3 DNA follows: TGTGCCAGCAGCTTAGGGCGAAGGGGGTATAATGAAAAACTGTTTTTT. It translates to CASSLGRRGYNEKLFF. The variable domain in full, completed from reference TRBV7-2 and TRBJ1-4, reads GAGVSQSPSNKVTEKGKDVELRCDPISGHTALYWYRQSLGQGLEFLIYFQGNSAPDKSGLPSDRFSAERTGGSVSTLTIQRTQQEDSAVYLCASSLGRRGYNEKLFFGSGTQLSVL.